The clone carrying this T cell receptor beta chain was found once. Germline is not matched at one junction end, which may reflect a read error. This sample is drawn from a study of blood T cell repertoires in COVID-19. The overall study: The United States, Italy and Spain were the sources of the acute and convalescent COVID-19 samples. PBMCs, B-cell-depleted T cells, or T cells provided the cDNA or gDNA that made up the material.

The germline V gene has CDR1 SEHNR and CDR2 FQNEAQ (reference sequence). The CDR3 has 16 amino acids. Per the original methods: How many nucleated cells were present was estimated from reference gene primer amplification. Profiling relied on immunoSEQ multiplex PCR, and the TCRdb table lists in-frame clones only, not all of them. D and trimming come from the DNA, and the V and J calls and clone size come from that table. The table shows under 450,000 clones, with 81% occurring only once. The sequence derives from a human donor with acute or convalescent COVID-19. The donor label of this sample is uncertain. The rearrangement uses TRBV7-9 and TRBJ2-2, with TRBD1 matching 8 bases. The sequenced sample consisted of peripheral blood. The CDR3 DNA reads as TGTGCCAACAGCCCCAGGGGGCGTGCGAACACCGGGGAGCTGTTTTTT. Protein: CANSPRGRANTGELFF.